The subject of this entry is one T cell receptor beta chain. The antigen is not known. The data were taken from a study of regulatory dendritic cells for organ transplantation. General study results and limits: Memory CD8+ T cells were the most oligoclonal; naive cells were highly diverse. Memory CD8+ clonal expansion seemed more limited with regulatory than mature dendritic cells.

Profiling relied on immunoSEQ multiplex PCR, and the TCRdb table lists in-frame clones only, not all of them. The table has roughly 28,000 clones, around 83% seen once; the top ten hold around 0.1%. FACS sorted CD4+ or CD8+ T cells into CD45RA+ naive and CD45RO+ memory. The receptor was isolated from a human donor in good health. Sequencing was performed on naive CD4+ T cells from blood. Specified subset: CD45RA+ naive T cells.

The CDR3 coding sequence is TGTGCCAGCAGCTTCCCGGGAAACTACGAGCAGTACTTC. Its translation: CASSFPGNYEQYF. The J gene is TRBJ2-7, the V gene TRBV5-4, with D possibly TRBD2 on 5 matching bases. Germline V lookup: CDR1 SGHNT, CDR2 YYREEE (reference sequence). The CDR3 totals 13 residues. V was cut by 2 bases and J by 3 bases, with 9 bases left in between.